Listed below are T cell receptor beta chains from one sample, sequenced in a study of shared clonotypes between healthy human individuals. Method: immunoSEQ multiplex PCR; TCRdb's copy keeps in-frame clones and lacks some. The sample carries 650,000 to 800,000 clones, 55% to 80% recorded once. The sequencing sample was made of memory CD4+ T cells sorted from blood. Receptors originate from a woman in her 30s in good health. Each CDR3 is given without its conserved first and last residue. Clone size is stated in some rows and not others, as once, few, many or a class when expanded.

CDR3: ASSLGQLVYEQY; size: .; V: TRBV5-1; J: TRBJ2-7
CDR3: ASSLISDVNTEAF; size: once; V: TRBV28; J: TRBJ1-1
CDR3: SVERQGSKSNEQF; size: once; V: TRBV29-1; J: TRBJ2-1
CDR3: ASSEAASGRATDTQY; size: .; V: TRBV2; J: TRBJ2-3
CDR3: ASRDRPHNEQF; size: .; V: TRBV5-1; J: TRBJ2-1
CDR3: ASMGRNTEAF; size: .; V: TRBV19; J: TRBJ1-1
CDR3: ASSALTGGSNEQF; size: once; V: TRBV5-1; J: TRBJ2-1
CDR3: ASSRSYEQY; size: .; V: TRBV14; J: TRBJ2-7
CDR3: SVQTGGDYGYT; size: few; V: TRBV29-1; J: TRBJ1-2
CDR3: SARSRYEQF; size: .; V: TRBV20-1; J: TRBJ2-1
CDR3: ASSPSWGGTGASEQY; size: .; V: TRBV28; J: TRBJ2-7
CDR3: ASSSLSGRASNIANEQF; size: few; V: TRBV5-1; J: TRBJ2-1
CDR3: ASSPRGQRNQPQH; size: .; V: TRBV18; J: TRBJ1-5
CDR3: ASSIHAPGELF; size: .; V: TRBV19; J: TRBJ2-2
CDR3: ASSPPGQNEAF; size: .; V: TRBV18; J: TRBJ1-1
CDR3: ASSPDRGRVDTQY; size: .; V: TRBV19; J: TRBJ2-3
CDR3: ASSPEILAGKETQY; size: .; V: TRBV7-9; J: TRBJ2-5